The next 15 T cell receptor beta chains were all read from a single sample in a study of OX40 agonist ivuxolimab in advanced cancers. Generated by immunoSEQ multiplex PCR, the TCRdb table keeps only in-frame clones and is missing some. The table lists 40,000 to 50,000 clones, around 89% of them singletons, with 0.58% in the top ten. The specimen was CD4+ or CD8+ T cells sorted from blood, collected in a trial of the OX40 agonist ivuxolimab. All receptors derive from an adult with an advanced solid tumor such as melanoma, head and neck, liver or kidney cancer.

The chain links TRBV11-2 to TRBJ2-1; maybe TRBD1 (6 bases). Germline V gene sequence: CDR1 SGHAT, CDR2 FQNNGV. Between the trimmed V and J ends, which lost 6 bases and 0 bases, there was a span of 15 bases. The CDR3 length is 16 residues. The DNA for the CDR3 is TGTGCCAGCAGTGGAGATGGGGGCATCTCCTACAATGAGCAGTTCTTC. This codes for CASSGDGGISYNEQFF. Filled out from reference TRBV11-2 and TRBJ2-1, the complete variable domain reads EAGVAQSPRYKIIEKRQSVAFWCNPISGHATLYWYQQILGQGPKLLIQFQNNGVVDDSQLPKDRFSAERLKGVDSTLKIQPAKLEDSAVYLCASSGDGGISYNEQFFGPGTRLTVL.

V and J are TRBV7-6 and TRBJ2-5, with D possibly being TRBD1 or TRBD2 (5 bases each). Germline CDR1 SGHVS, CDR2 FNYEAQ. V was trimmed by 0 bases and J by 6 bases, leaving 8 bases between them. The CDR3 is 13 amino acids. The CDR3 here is CASSLAGVKTQYF. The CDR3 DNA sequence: TGTGCCAGCAGCTTAGCGGGGGTGAAGACCCAGTACTTC.

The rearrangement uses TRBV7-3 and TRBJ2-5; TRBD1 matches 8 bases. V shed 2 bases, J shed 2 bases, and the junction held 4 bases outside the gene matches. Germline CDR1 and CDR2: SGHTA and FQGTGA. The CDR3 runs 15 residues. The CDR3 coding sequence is TGTGCCAGCAGCTTAGGGCACAGGGGGCAAGAGACCCAGTACTTC. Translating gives CASSLGHRGQETQYF.

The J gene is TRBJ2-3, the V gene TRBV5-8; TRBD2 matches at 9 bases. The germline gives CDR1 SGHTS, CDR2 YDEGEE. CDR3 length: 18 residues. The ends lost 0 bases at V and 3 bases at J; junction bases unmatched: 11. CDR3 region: CASSLGLLAGALTDTQYF. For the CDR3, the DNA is TGTGCCAGCAGCTTGGGGCTCTTAGCGGGGGCCCTTACAGATACGCAGTATTTT.

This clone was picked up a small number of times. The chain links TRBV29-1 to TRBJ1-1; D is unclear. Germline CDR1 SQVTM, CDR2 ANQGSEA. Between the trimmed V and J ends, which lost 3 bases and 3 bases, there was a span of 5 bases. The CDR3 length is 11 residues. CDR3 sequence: CSVDWDTEAFF. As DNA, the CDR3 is TGCAGCGTTGATTGGGACACTGAAGCTTTCTTT. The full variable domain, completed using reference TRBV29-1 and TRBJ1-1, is SAVISQKPSRDICQRGTSLTIQCQVDSQVTMMFWYRQQPGQSLTLIATANQGSEATYESGFVIDKFPISRPNLTFSTLTVSNMSPEDSSIYLCSVDWDTEAFFGQGTRLTVV.

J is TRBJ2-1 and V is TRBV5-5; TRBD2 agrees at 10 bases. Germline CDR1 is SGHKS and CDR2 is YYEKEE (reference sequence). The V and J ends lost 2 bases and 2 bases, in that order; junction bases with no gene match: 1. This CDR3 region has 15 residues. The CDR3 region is CASSFGTSAYNEQFF. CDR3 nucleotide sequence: TGTGCCAGCAGCTTCGGGACTAGCGCCTACAATGAGCAGTTCTTC.

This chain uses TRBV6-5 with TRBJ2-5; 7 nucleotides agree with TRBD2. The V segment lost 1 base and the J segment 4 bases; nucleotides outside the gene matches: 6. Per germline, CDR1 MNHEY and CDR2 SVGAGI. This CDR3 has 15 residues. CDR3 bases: TGTGCCAGCAGTTACTTCGGCGGGGGTGGAGAGACCCAGTACTTC. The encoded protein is CASSYFGGGGETQYF.

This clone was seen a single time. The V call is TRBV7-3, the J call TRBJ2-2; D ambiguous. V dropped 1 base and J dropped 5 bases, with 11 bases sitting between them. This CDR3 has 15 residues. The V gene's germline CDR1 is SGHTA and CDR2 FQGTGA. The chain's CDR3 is CASSLMVSGTGELFF. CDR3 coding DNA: TGTGCCAGCAGCTTAATGGTCTCTGGGACCGGGGAGCTGTTTTTT.

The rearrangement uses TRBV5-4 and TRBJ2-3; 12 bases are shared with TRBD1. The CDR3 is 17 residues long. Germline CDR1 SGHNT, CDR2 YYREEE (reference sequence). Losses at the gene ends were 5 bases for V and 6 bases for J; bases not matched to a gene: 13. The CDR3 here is CASREGGGTGGVDTQYF. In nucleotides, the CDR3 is TGTGCCAGCAGAGAGGGTGGAGGGACAGGGGGCGTGGATACGCAGTATTTT.

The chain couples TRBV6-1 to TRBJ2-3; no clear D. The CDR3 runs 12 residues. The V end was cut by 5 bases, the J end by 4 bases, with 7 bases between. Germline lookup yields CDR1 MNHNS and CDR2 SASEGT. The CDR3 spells CASSRGPDTQYF. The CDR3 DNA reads TGTGCCAGCAGTCGCGGACCAGATACGCAGTATTTT.

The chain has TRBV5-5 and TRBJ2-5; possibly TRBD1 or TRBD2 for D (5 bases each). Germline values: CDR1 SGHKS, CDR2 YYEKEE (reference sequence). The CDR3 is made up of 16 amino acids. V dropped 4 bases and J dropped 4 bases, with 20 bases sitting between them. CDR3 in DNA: TGTGCCAGCAGCACGGTGCTTGGGGGATGGTCAGAGACCCAGTACTTC. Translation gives CASSTVLGGWSETQYF. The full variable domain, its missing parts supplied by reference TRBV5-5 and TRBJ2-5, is DAGVTQSPTHLIKTRGQQVTLRCSPISGHKSVSWYQQVLGQGPQFIFQYYEKEERGRGNFPDRFSARQFPNYSSELNVNALLLGDSALYLCASSTVLGGWSETQYFGPGTRLLVL.

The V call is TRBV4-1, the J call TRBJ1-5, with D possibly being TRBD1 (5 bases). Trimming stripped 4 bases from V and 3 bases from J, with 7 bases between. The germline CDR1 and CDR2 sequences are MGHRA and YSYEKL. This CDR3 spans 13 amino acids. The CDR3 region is CASSRQFNQPQHF. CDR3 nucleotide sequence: TGCGCCAGCAGCCGACAGTTCAATCAGCCCCAGCATTTT.

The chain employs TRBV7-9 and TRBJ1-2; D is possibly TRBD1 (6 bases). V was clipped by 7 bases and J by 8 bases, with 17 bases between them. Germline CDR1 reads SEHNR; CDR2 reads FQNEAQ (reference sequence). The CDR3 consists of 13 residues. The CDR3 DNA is TGTGCCAGCACCTATAGGGGGGCTTACGGCTACACCTTC. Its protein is CASTYRGAYGYTF.

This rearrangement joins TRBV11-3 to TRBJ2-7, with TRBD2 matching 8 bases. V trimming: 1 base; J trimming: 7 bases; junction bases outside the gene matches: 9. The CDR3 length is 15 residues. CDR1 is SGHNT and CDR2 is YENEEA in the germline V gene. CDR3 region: CASSLASGGGREQYF. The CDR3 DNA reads TGTGCCAGCAGCTTAGCCAGCGGGGGAGGAAGGGAGCAGTACTTC.

The CDR3 loop is CASSLRGGRNEQFF. The CDR3 DNA is TGTGCCAGCAGCTTACGGGGCGGCCGTAATGAGCAGTTCTTC. The chain has TRBV7-2 and TRBJ2-1, with D possibly called TRBD1 or TRBD2 (5 bases each). V lost 2 bases and J 7 bases, leaving 12 bases between the germline ends. This CDR3 comprises 14 residues. From germline, CDR1 is SGHTA and CDR2 FQGNSA.